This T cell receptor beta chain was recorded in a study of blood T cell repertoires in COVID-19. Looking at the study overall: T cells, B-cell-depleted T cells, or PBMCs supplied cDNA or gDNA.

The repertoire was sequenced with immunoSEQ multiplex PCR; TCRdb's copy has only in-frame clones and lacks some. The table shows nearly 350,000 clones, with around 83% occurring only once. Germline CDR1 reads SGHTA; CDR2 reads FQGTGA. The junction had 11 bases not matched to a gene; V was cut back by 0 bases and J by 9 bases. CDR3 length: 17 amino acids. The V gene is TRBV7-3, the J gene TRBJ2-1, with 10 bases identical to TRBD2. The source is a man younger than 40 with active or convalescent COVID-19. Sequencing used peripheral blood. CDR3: CASSLTAVSGRGGEQFF. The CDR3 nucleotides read TGTGCCAGCAGCTTAACGGCCGTCAGCGGGAGGGGTGGTGAGCAGTTCTTC.